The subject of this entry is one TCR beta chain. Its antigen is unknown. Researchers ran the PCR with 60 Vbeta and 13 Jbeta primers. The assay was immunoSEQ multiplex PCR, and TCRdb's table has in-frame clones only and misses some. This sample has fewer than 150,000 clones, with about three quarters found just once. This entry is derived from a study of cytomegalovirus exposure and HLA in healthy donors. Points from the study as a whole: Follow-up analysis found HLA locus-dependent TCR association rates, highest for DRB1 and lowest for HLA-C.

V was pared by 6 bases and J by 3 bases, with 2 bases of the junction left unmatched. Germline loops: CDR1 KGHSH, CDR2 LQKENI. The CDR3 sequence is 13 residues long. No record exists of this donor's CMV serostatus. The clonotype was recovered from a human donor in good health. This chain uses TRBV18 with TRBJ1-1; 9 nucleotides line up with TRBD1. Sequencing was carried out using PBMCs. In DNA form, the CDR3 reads TGTGCCAGCTCTCGACAGGGGGACACTGAAGCTTTCTTT. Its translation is CASSRQGDTEAFF.